The 18 T cell receptor beta chains reported below all come from one sample, sequenced in a study of cytomegalovirus exposure and HLA in healthy donors. Generated by immunoSEQ multiplex PCR, the TCRdb table keeps only in-frame clones and is missing some. Among roughly 80,000 clones, roughly 91% were seen once, and the ten largest hold around 2.1%. Specimen: PBMCs. The receptor set was obtained from a man aged 25 to 45 in good health and CMV-seronegative.

The rearrangement uses TRBV7-9 and TRBJ2-7, with 8 bases lining up with TRBD2. The V segment lost 1 base and the J segment 4 bases; nucleotides outside the gene matches: 15. The CDR3 has 18 amino acids. Germline values: CDR1 SEHNR, CDR2 FQNEAQ (reference sequence). This CDR3 reads CASSLDPWRGAAAYEQYF. CDR3 DNA sequence: TGTGCCAGCAGCTTAGATCCGTGGCGGGGGGCTGCCGCGTACGAGCAGTACTTC.

The chain carries TRBV28 and TRBJ2-7; 7 bases map to TRBD2. Trimming cost V 6 bases and J 7 bases; bases outside gene matches: 15. Germline V CDR1 and CDR2: MDHEN, SYDVKM. The CDR3 length is 15 residues. The CDR3, as DNA: TGTGCCAGCAGCCCCCCCGGGGGAGGGCCGGGGGAGCAGTACTTC. Encoded protein: CASSPPGGGPGEQYF.

The rearrangement joins TRBV11-2 to TRBJ2-3; weak D call: TRBD2 (6 bases). CDR1 and CDR2 from the germline V gene are SGHAT and FQNNGV. V was pared by 5 bases and J by 1 base, with 10 bases between. CDR3 size: 14 residues. CDR3: CASSRPSGTDTQYF. The CDR3, as DNA: TGTGCCAGCAGCCGGCCTAGCGGCACAGATACGCAGTATTTT. Full variable domain (outside the CDR3, taken from reference TRBV11-2 and TRBJ2-3): EAGVAQSPRYKIIEKRQSVAFWCNPISGHATLYWYQQILGQGPKLLIQFQNNGVVDDSQLPKDRFSAERLKGVDSTLKIQPAKLEDSAVYLCASSRPSGTDTQYFGPGTRLTVL.

V gene TRBV5-4 combines with J gene TRBJ2-7, with 7 bases identical to TRBD2. The CDR3 is 14 residues long. Germline CDR1 and CDR2: SGHNT and YYREEE (reference sequence). Trimming removed 1 base from V and 4 bases from J; junction bases left unmatched: 5. The CDR3, as DNA: TGTGCCAGCAGCTTGTGGAATAGCGGGTACGAGCAGTACTTC. It codes for CASSLWNSGYEQYF.

The chain uses TRBV19 and TRBJ2-3; tentative D call: TRBD1 (6 bases). CDR1 LNHDA and CDR2 SQIVND come from the germline V gene (reference sequence). The CDR3 is 17 residues long. V lost 7 bases and J 3 bases, leaving 23 bases between the germline ends. The CDR3 sequence is CASMATGSLPNTDTQYF. DNA of the CDR3: TGTGCCAGTATGGCGACAGGCAGCCTACCGAATACAGATACGCAGTATTTT.

The chain has TRBV6-1 and TRBJ2-5; 9 bases fit TRBD2. After removal of 6 bases from V and 6 bases from J, the junction contained 5 bases not matched to a gene. This CDR3 is built from 13 residues. In germline, CDR1 is MNHNS, CDR2 SASEGT. The CDR3 DNA follows: TGTGCCAGCAGGACAAGCGGGGGGAAGACCCAGTACTTC. Its translation: CASRTSGGKTQYF.

The chain recombines TRBV7-2 with TRBJ1-6; tentative D call: TRBD1 (5 bases). The ends were cut back, 4 bases at V and 5 bases at J, with 12 bases in the middle. CDR1 and CDR2 (germline): SGHTA, FQGNSA. This CDR3 spans 15 amino acids. The CDR3 DNA sequence: TGTGCCAGCAGCTCTCAGGGCCGGGATAATTCACCCCTCCACTTT. Encoded protein: CASSSQGRDNSPLHF. The whole variable domain, remainder taken from reference TRBV7-2 and TRBJ1-6, is GAGVSQSPSNKVTEKGKDVELRCDPISGHTALYWYRQSLGQGLEFLIYFQGNSAPDKSGLPSDRFSAERTGGSVSTLTIQRTQQEDSAVYLCASSSQGRDNSPLHFGNGTRLTVT.

With regard to this clone: The junction and the germline gene differ at one end; a read error may be behind it. The chain is built from TRBV7-9 and TRBJ2-7; the D is unclear. Germline CDR1 reads SEHNR; CDR2 reads FQNEAQ (reference sequence). CDR3 length equals 13 residues. CDR3 sequence: CASNLGPAGEQYF. CDR3 nucleotides: TGTGCCAGCAACTTAGGACCGGCAGGCGAGCAGTACTTC.

The chain carries TRBV5-1 and TRBJ1-1; 7 nucleotides line up with TRBD1. Germline CDR1 and CDR2: SGHRS and YFSETQ. Germline trimming cut 3 bases from V and 2 bases from J; bases unmatched to any gene: 7. This CDR3 has 15 residues. The DNA of the CDR3 is TGCGCCAGCAGCTCGGGACAGAAACGAAACACTGAAGCTTTCTTT. This translates into CASSSGQKRNTEAFF.

V is TRBV2 and J is TRBJ2-1, with 7 bases lining up with TRBD2. In germline, CDR1 is SNHLY, CDR2 FYNNEI. V trimming: 6 bases; J trimming: 2 bases; junction bases outside the gene matches: 1. The CDR3 contains 13 residues. The CDR3 DNA follows: TGTGCCAGCAGCGGGGGGACCTACAATGAGCAGTTCTTC. Its translation is CASSGGTYNEQFF. Drawing the rest from reference TRBV2 and TRBJ2-1, the complete variable domain is EPEVTQTPSHQVTQMGQEVILRCVPISNHLYFYWYRQILGQKVEFLVSFYNNEISEKSEIFDDQFSVERPDGSNFTLKIRSTKLEDSAMYFCASSGGTYNEQFFGPGTRLTVL.

V and J are TRBV27 and TRBJ2-3; possibly TRBD2 for D (6 bases). V was clipped by 0 bases and J by 6 bases, with 16 bases between them. The CDR3 totals 16 residues. The germline gives CDR1 MNHEY, CDR2 SMNVEV (reference sequence). The CDR3 sequence is CASSLSSTSPADTQYF. CDR3 DNA sequence: TGTGCCAGCAGTTTATCGAGCACTAGCCCCGCGGATACGCAGTATTTT.

The rearrangement uses TRBV6-5 and TRBJ1-4, with 8 bases that match TRBD1. The CDR3 contains 15 residues. Germline CDR1 MNHEY, CDR2 SVGAGI. Trimming at V came to 6 bases and at J to 5 bases, leaving 8 bases not matched to a gene. CDR3 region: CASSVTGGVNEKLFF. CDR3 DNA sequence: TGTGCCAGCAGCGTAACAGGGGGGGTAAATGAAAAACTGTTTTTT.

The chain couples TRBV15 to TRBJ2-2; 12 bases fit TRBD2. Germline V lookup: CDR1 LNHNV, CDR2 YYDKDF (reference sequence). Trimming at V came to 5 bases and at J to 4 bases, leaving 11 bases not matched to a gene. The CDR3 has 18 residues. For the CDR3, the DNA is TGTGCCACCAGCGAGCGATATCCGGGACTAGCGGGCACCGGGGAGCTGTTTTTT. It specifies CATSERYPGLAGTGELFF.

This clone showed up just a few times. The CDR3 DNA sequence: TGTGCCAGCAGCCGCCAACTAGGACAGATGAACACTGAAGCTTTCTTT. It codes for CASSRQLGQMNTEAFF. The chain carries TRBV5-8 and TRBJ1-1, with D possibly matching TRBD1 (6 bases). Trimming left V 4 bases short and J 0 bases short, with 16 bases between. This CDR3 is built from 16 residues. In germline, CDR1 is SGHTS, CDR2 YDEGEE.

The chain couples TRBV5-1 to TRBJ2-1, with 10 bases fitting TRBD1. V dropped 5 bases and J dropped 8; count of bases not matched to a gene: 10. Per germline, CDR1 SGHRS and CDR2 YFSETQ. The CDR3 runs to 15 residues. Here the CDR3 DNA reads TGCGCCAGCAGACACAGCGACAGGGGGCAGTATGAGCAGTTCTTC. Amino acid sequence: CASRHSDRGQYEQFF.

The chain employs TRBV13 and TRBJ2-7; a possible D gene is TRBD1 (6 bases). The CDR3 runs 17 residues. V lost 3 bases and J 2 bases, leaving 20 bases between the germline ends. Looked up from germline, CDR1 is PRHDT and CDR2 is FYEKMQ (reference sequence). The CDR3 loop reads CASSLGLLTGRPYEQYF. As DNA, the CDR3 is TGTGCCAGCAGCTTGGGTTTATTAACAGGGCGTCCCTACGAGCAGTACTTC.

This rearrangement joins TRBV15 to TRBJ1-5; TRBD1 aligns across 7 bases. The CDR3 spans 13 residues. V lost 5 bases to trimming and J lost 5 bases; unmatched junction nucleotides: 3. Germline-derived CDR1 and CDR2 are LNHNV and YYDKDF (reference sequence). DNA for the CDR3: TGTGCCACCAGCGGACAGGAACATCAGCCCCAGCATTTT. It translates to CATSGQEHQPQHF.

The V and J genes are TRBV5-1 and TRBJ1-1; D possibly corresponds to TRBD1 (5 bases). The V end was cut by 4 bases, the J end by 1 base, with 14 bases between. This CDR3 has 15 amino acids. Germline V gene lookup returns CDR1 SGHRS and CDR2 YFSETQ. CDR3 nucleotide sequence: TGCGCCAGCAGCGCGGGGGGACTGGGGAACACTGAAGCTTTCTTT. Translating it yields CASSAGGLGNTEAFF. Combining the CDR3 with reference TRBV5-1 and TRBJ1-1 gives the whole variable domain KAGVTQTPRYLIKTRGQQVTLSCSPISGHRSVSWYQQTPGQGLQFLFEYFSETQRNKGNFPGRFSGRQFSNSRSEMNVSTLELGDSALYLCASSAGGLGNTEAFFGQGTRLTVV.